This T cell receptor (beta chain) was captured in a study of T cells in Graves' hyperthyroidism and ophthalmopathy (dated by TCRdb to the late 2010s). Looking at the study overall: Peripheral blood was sampled at the time of initial diagnosis, prior to any treatment. TCR V-J signatures able to tell the groups apart were searched for in a discovery cohort of 90 to 100 patients, of whom approximately 40 had Graves' ophthalmopathy and roughly 57 had stable Graves' hyperthyroidism. Whether ophthalmopathy could be predicted prospectively was tested in an independent validation cohort made up of 18 to 20 hyperthyroidism patients plus 17 patients who later progressed to ophthalmopathy. For training and testing, the approximately 92 patients in the discovery cohort were randomly divided in a 7:3 ratio. The study also compared thyroid tissue and blood T-cell repertoires from five or six Graves' hyperthyroidism patients. Following sampling, methimazole starting at 30 mg daily was given to hyperthyroidism patients, and high-dose intravenous methylprednisolone was given to ophthalmopathy patients. The paper reports TCR Vbeta CDR3 sequencing of more than 120 peripheral blood samples: 43 ophthalmopathy, about 75 hyperthyroidism and around 17 progressor patients. Study-level results and caveats: Most expanded thyroid clonotypes (frequency above 0.001) were also detected in blood, suggesting blood repertoires may reflect thyroid immune responses. No statistical method was used to fix the sample size in advance, and group allocation was not hidden from the investigators. A 13 V-J signature model separated ophthalmopathy from stable hyperthyroidism, with 87.88% sensitivity and 81% to 83% specificity in cross-validation and 80%/75% in testing. In validation, the model predicted progression to ophthalmopathy a median of approximately 6.3 months before onset, with about 64% sensitivity and roughly 72% specificity.

This clonotype was counted many times. This clone's antigen is unknown. Base quality data are lacking; no much larger clone is found one base away. Hyperthyroidism patients were newly diagnosed, had a disease duration of under 2 months, and were aged 18 to 65 years. Exclusion was applied to patients with uncontrolled infections, other autoimmune diseases, pregnancy or lactation. Diagnoses were based on clinical symptoms, serum thyroxine and TRAb, thyroid ultrasound and orbital computed tomography. For progressor patients, blood was drawn at the first diagnosis of hyperthyroidism, before any ophthalmopathy symptoms had appeared. PBMCs were isolated from around 10 ml of fresh peripheral blood by Ficoll-Paque density gradient centrifugation. Progressor patients were first diagnosed with Graves' hyperthyroidism and then developed ophthalmopathy during follow-up. Total RNA was extracted using Trizol reagent, and RNA quality was assessed on an Agilent 2100 Bioanalyzer.

The TCR beta CDR3 regions were amplified from RNA transcripts. The first round of RT-PCR for the TCR CDR3 was performed with the HTBI primer set and the Qiagen OneStep RT-PCR kit. The libraries were constructed in a second round of multiplex PCR and then size-selected and purified. The libraries were sequenced on an Illumina HiSeq2000 using paired-end 100 bp reads. The authors' analysis ran thus. SOAPnuke was used to process the raw data, throwing out any read that contained adapters or uncalled bases, had a mean Phred below 15, or lacked an exact constant-primer or identifier match. COPE v1.2.5 was used to merge high-quality paired reads, and clonotypes were defined as unique nucleotide sequences. Clonotypes were aligned to IMGT TRBV, TRBD and TRBJ reference segments using MiTCR v1.1. The analysis was restricted to V-J combinations with a frequency above 0.0001, which together covered about 99% of the repertoires. A TCS score was defined as the ratio of F50 (clonal expansion) to E x V (chaos), with BLOSUM62-based TCRdist applied between CDR3 peptides within each V-J. Welch's t-statistics and random forest reduced fewer than 550 V-J features to about 12, which were used in a naive Bayes classifier (R e1071). TCRdb ran its own pipeline on the public reads, namely fastp trimming at Q25 and MiXCR clone calling, and kept in-frame beta chains. One record per CDR3 amino acid sequence lists the most common genes and DNA. Here the V and J calls rest on TCRdb's processing, not on the authors' analysis. This sample lists approximately 260,000 distinct CDR3 sequences; about 15% were detected once. Of the sample, over 30% is held by the ten largest clones.

The CDR3 starts with the cysteine, ends with the phenylalanine, and has 14 residues. The DNA shown is the 42-base CDR3, in frame from base 1. Trimming costs V 5 bases and J 5 bases, and their ends lie 16 bases apart. The sequencing input was blood. The source of this sequence is a woman aged 50 to 65 with Graves' hyperthyroidism that later progressed to Graves' ophthalmopathy. The rearranged chain carries TRBV12-3 or TRBV12-4 and TRBJ2-7; the D segment could be TRBD2, given 5 matching bases. The nucleotides are TGTGCCAGCAGTCCGCGGGCCCTAAGGAACGAGCAGTACTTC. This translates into CASSPRALRNEQYF.